What follows are 5 T cell receptor beta chains derived from one specimen sequenced in a study of blood T cell repertoires in COVID-19. Profiled with immunoSEQ multiplex PCR; TCRdb holds only in-frame clones, not every one. The sample carries about 55,000 clones, approximately 85% recorded once. What was sequenced was peripheral blood. The receptors originated from a human donor in a cohort sampled during active COVID-19.

J is TRBJ2-6 and V is TRBV5-1; the match to TRBD2 covers 7 bases. The ends lost 6 bases at V and 4 bases at J; junction bases unmatched: 10. Germline assignment: CDR1 SGHRS and CDR2 YFSETQ. CDR3 length: 16 amino acids. The CDR3 sequence: CASKPGEGYGANVLTF. CDR3 sequence (DNA): TGCGCCAGCAAGCCCGGGGAGGGGTACGGGGCCAACGTCCTGACTTTC.

This clone was seen a handful of times. The genes are TRBV7-3 and TRBJ2-3; D uncertain. The germline gives CDR1 SGHTA, CDR2 FQGTGA. CDR3 length: 14 residues. The V gene lost 2 bases and the J gene lost 0 bases, with 6 bases spanning the gap. This CDR3 reads CASSLGRSTDTQYF. CDR3 nucleotides: TGTGCCAGCAGCTTAGGCAGGAGCACAGATACGCAGTATTTT.

J is TRBJ2-5 and V is TRBV11-3, with D unresolved. CDR1 SGHNT and CDR2 YENEEA come from the germline V gene. The V and J ends lost 1 base and 1 base respectively, with 4 bases between them. The CDR3 contains 13 residues. DNA of the CDR3: TGTGCCAGCAGCTTAGGAGTCCAAGAGACCCAGTACTTC. Its translation: CASSLGVQETQYF.

V is TRBV18 and J is TRBJ1-1, with a tentative D call TRBD1 (5 bases). Trimming pared 2 bases from V and 6 bases from J, leaving 13 bases between. The CDR3 covers 14 residues. Germline values: CDR1 KGHSH, CDR2 LQKENI. The CDR3 DNA sequence: TGTGCCAGCTCACCAGGGCAGGGTATACCTGAAGCTTTCTTT. Translating gives CASSPGQGIPEAFF.

The chain links TRBV4-2 to TRBJ2-7; TRBD2 aligns across 7 bases. The CDR3 runs to 14 residues. With V trimmed by 4 bases and J by 0 bases, 3 bases remained unmatched. CDR1 and CDR2 (germline): LGHNA, YNFKEQ. Written as DNA, the CDR3 is TGTGCCAGCAGCCGGGCGGGAGACTCCTACGAGCAGTACTTC. It codes for CASSRAGDSYEQYF.